This passage covers 21 T cell receptor beta chains from one sample sequenced in a study of CD8 T cells in Susac syndrome. When the RNA was reverse transcribed, random hexamers were used with an input of 0.5 to 1 ug. Using its own MiXCR run on the immunoSEQ multiplex PCR reads, TCRdb lists one record per CDR3 protein. Among some 450,000 distinct CDR3 sequences, approximately 85% were seen once, and the ten largest hold approximately 0.12%. Specimen: CD8+ T cells from PBMCs. Receptors originate from a human donor with multiple sclerosis.

The chain has TRBV11-2 and TRBJ2-7; unclear D gene. The germline V gene encodes CDR1 SGHAT and CDR2 FQNNGV. Deletions cut 5 bases from V and 3 bases from J, with 20 bases between. The CDR3 sequence is 16 residues long. CDR3 bases: TGTGCCAGCAGCGCCCCTTGGGCTAGATCCGGCTACGAGCAGTACTTC. This translates into CASSAPWARSGYEQYF.

The rearrangement uses TRBV11-2 and TRBJ2-6, with 7 nucleotides matching TRBD2. With V trimmed by 2 bases and J by 0 bases, 1 base remained unmatched. Germline V lookup: CDR1 SGHAT, CDR2 FQNNGV. The CDR3 is 16 amino acids. CDR3 in DNA: TGTGCCAGCAGCTTATGGACTAGCTCTGGGGCCAACGTCCTGACTTTC. Translated: CASSLWTSSGANVLTF.

This clonotype has more than one count but fewer than ten. The chain uses TRBV6-5 and TRBJ2-1, with 10 bases that match TRBD1. Germline V gene lookup returns CDR1 MNHEY and CDR2 SVGAGI. The CDR3 covers 14 residues. V was pared by 8 bases and J by 7 bases, with 8 bases of the junction left unmatched. The CDR3 DNA follows: TGTGCCAGCCGATCTGGACAGGGGGGAAATGAGCAGTTCTTC. This codes for CASRSGQGGNEQFF.

The chain links TRBV12-3 or TRBV12-4 to TRBJ2-3; no definite D call. Trimming took 6 bases from V and 4 from J, leaving 23 bases between them. The CDR3 extends over 17 amino acids. CDR3 nucleotide sequence: TGTGCCAGCAGCTCCTATTCTCAGAGCGAGTGGGCAGATACGCAGTATTTT. It specifies CASSSYSQSEWADTQYF.

The chain is built from TRBV28 and TRBJ1-1; TRBD1 matches 8 bases. This CDR3 is built from 16 residues. V was clipped by 2 bases and J by 4 bases; unmatched bases: 9. The germline CDR1 and CDR2 sequences are MDHEN and SYDVKM. CDR3 sequence reads: CASSLPGGIVGTEAFF. Written as DNA, the CDR3 is TGTGCCAGCAGTTTACCAGGGGGCATCGTGGGCACTGAAGCTTTCTTT.

The CDR3 coding sequence is TGTGCCAGCAGTTACTCAACTAGCGGGGGCCACCGCTACAATGAGCAGTTCTTC. Its translation is CASSYSTSGGHRYNEQFF. The chain employs TRBV6-5 and TRBJ2-1; 11 bases line up with TRBD2. Germline CDR1 is MNHEY and CDR2 is SVGAGI. The CDR3 has 18 residues. The V gene end was trimmed by 0 bases and the J gene end by 3 bases; junction bases not matched to a gene: 7.

V is TRBV27 and J is TRBJ2-2; the match to TRBD2 covers 11 bases. The V gene's germline CDR1 is MNHEY and CDR2 SMNVEV (reference sequence). The CDR3 extends over 15 amino acids. After removal of 5 bases from V and 8 bases from J, the junction contained 7 bases not matched to a gene. The CDR3 DNA reads as TGTGCCAGCAGTACACTAGCGGGAGTCAGAGGGGAGCTGTTTTTT. Translated, it gives CASSTLAGVRGELFF.

The chain has TRBV12-3 or TRBV12-4 and TRBJ2-2; possibly TRBD2 for D (6 bases). The CDR3 is made up of 16 amino acids. Trimming left V 6 bases short and J 4 bases short, with 18 bases between. Here the CDR3 reads CASSHRGTPGTGELFF. The CDR3 DNA sequence: TGTGCCAGCAGCCATCGCGGGACCCCGGGCACCGGGGAGCTGTTTTTT.

The chain recombines TRBV5-4 with TRBJ2-1; no clear D. CDR1 and CDR2 from the germline V gene are SGHNT and YYREEE (reference sequence). The V end was cut by 4 bases, the J end by 2 bases, with 13 bases between. CDR3 length: 15 amino acids. In DNA form, the CDR3 reads TGTGCCAGCAGCGTGACCCCCACCGCCTACAATGAGCAGTTCTTC. This encodes CASSVTPTAYNEQFF.

This clonotype has only a few counts. V is TRBV28 and J is TRBJ2-5, with D unclear. The V end was cut by 3 bases, the J end by 5 bases, with 7 bases between. This CDR3 has 12 residues. The germline gives CDR1 MDHEN, CDR2 SYDVKM. CDR3 protein: CASSFAGETQYF. The DNA of the CDR3 is TGTGCCAGCAGTTTCGCCGGCGAGACCCAGTACTTC.

This sequence joins TRBV5-1 and TRBJ1-1; 7 nucleotides match TRBD1. This CDR3 is built from 19 residues. Germline V gives CDR1 SGHRS, CDR2 YFSETQ. With V trimmed by 0 bases and J by 1 base, 15 bases remained unmatched. This chain's CDR3 is CASSLAALRQGWANTEAFF. DNA of the CDR3: TGCGCCAGCAGCTTGGCCGCCCTAAGACAGGGCTGGGCGAACACTGAAGCTTTCTTT.

Only one count was recorded for this clonotype. This chain joins TRBV29-1 and TRBJ2-3; 12 nucleotides match TRBD2. Germline lookup yields CDR1 SQVTM and CDR2 ANQGSEA. After removal of 4 bases from V and 2 bases from J, the junction contained 1 base not matched to a gene. CDR3 length: 14 residues. Here the CDR3 DNA reads TGCAGCGTTGGGACTAGCGGGAACACAGATACGCAGTATTTT. It codes for CSVGTSGNTDTQYF.

The V gene is TRBV5-5, the J gene TRBJ2-7; tentatively, D is TRBD1 or TRBD2 (5 bases each). Trimming pared 4 bases from V and 0 bases from J, leaving 14 bases between. The CDR3 spans 15 residues. The germline CDR1 and CDR2 sequences are SGHKS and YYEKEE (reference sequence). This CDR3 is CASSPGTVGSYEQYF. In DNA form, the CDR3 reads TGTGCCAGCAGCCCCGGGACGGTGGGCTCCTACGAGCAGTACTTC.

This rearrangement joins TRBV19 to TRBJ2-2, with D hard to call. The CDR3 is 18 residues long. Germline values: CDR1 LNHDA, CDR2 SQIVND (reference sequence). Trimming took off 0 bases at V and 0 bases at J, with 14 bases between the two ends. In nucleotides, the CDR3 is TGTGCCAGTAGTATAGATTGGAGCCTCGGCCCGAACACCGGGGAGCTGTTTTTT. Its translation is CASSIDWSLGPNTGELFF.

V and J are TRBV2 and TRBJ1-4; D gene unclear. Per germline, CDR1 SNHLY and CDR2 FYNNEI. The CDR3 extends over 18 amino acids. Trimming cost V 3 bases and J 0 bases, with 17 bases left between them. The CDR3 spells CASSDGRGVTATNEKLFF. CDR3 bases: TGTGCCAGCAGTGACGGTCGGGGAGTCACCGCAACTAATGAAAAACTGTTTTTT.

The V gene is TRBV14, the J gene TRBJ2-7; unclear D gene. Deletions cut 4 bases from V and 5 bases from J, with 18 bases between. The CDR3 sequence is 15 residues long. Germline V gene lookup returns CDR1 SGHDN and CDR2 FVKESK. As DNA, the CDR3 is TGTGCCAGCAGCCTTAAACAGCCACACCGCCACGAGCAGTACTTC. This gives the protein CASSLKQPHRHEQYF.

The CDR3 nucleotides read TGTGCCATCAAATCGACAGGGTCGACCTTAGCTGGGGCCAACGTCCTGACTTTC. Its translation: CAIKSTGSTLAGANVLTF. The rearrangement uses TRBV10-3 and TRBJ2-6, with TRBD1 matching 7 bases. Germline-derived CDR1 and CDR2 are ENHRY and SYGVKD. CDR3 length equals 18 residues. The J segment lost 2 bases and the V segment lost 7 bases, leaving 14 bases of the junction unmatched.

DNA for the CDR3: TGTGCCAGCAGCATGGAGCGGACAGGGGCTGGCACAGATACGCAGTATTTT. It specifies CASSMERTGAGTDTQYF. This rearrangement joins TRBV7-9 to TRBJ2-3, with 9 bases lining up with TRBD1. This CDR3 has 17 residues. Germline assignment: CDR1 SEHNR and CDR2 FQNEAQ (reference sequence). Unmatched junction bases numbered 10, after V lost 5 bases and J lost 1 base.

The J gene is TRBJ2-2, the V gene TRBV18, with no clear D. Germline CDR1 is KGHSH and CDR2 is LQKENI. This CDR3 is built from 15 residues. V was pared by 3 bases and J by 0 bases, with 8 bases between. The CDR3 nucleotides are TGTGCCAGCTCACCGGCACCCCCGAACACCGGGGAGCTGTTTTTT. This sequence encodes CASSPAPPNTGELFF. Looking up the rest from reference TRBV18 and TRBJ2-2 gives the full variable domain: NAGVMQNPRHLVRRRGQEARLRCSPMKGHSHVYWYRQLPEEGLKFMVYLQKENIIDESGMPKERFSAEFPKEGPSILRIQQVVRGDSAAYFCASSPAPPNTGELFFGEGSRLTVL.

The chain recombines TRBV20-1 with TRBJ1-2; TRBD1 aligns across 9 bases. The CDR3 is 13 residues long. The germline V gene has CDR1 DFQATT and CDR2 SNEGSKA (reference sequence). V lost 2 bases, J lost 5 bases, and 3 bases stayed unmatched. Written as DNA, the CDR3 is TGCAGTGCTAGATTGACAGGGGGGTATGGCTACACCTTC. Its protein product is CSARLTGGYGYTF.

This chain links TRBV12-3 or TRBV12-4 with TRBJ1-3; D possibly corresponds to TRBD1 (5 bases). Trimming took 5 bases from V and 4 from J, leaving 6 bases between them. CDR3 length: 12 amino acids. In nucleotides, the CDR3 is TGTGCCAGCAGTGCAGGGGGAAACACCATATATTTT. Translating it yields CASSAGGNTIYF.